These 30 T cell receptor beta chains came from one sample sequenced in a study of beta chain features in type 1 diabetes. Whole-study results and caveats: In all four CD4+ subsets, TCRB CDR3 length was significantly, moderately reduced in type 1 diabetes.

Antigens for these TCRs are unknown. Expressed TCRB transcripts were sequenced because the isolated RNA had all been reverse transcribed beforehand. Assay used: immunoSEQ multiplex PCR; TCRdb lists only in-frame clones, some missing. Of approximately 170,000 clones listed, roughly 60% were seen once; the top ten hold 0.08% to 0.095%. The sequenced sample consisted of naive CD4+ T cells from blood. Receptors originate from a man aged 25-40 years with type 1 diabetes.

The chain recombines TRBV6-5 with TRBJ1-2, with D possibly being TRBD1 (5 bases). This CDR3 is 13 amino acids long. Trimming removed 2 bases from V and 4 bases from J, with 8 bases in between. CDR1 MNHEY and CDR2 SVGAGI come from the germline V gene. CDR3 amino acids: CASSYRRGYGYTF. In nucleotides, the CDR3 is TGTGCCAGCAGTTACCGGAGGGGCTATGGCTACACCTTC.

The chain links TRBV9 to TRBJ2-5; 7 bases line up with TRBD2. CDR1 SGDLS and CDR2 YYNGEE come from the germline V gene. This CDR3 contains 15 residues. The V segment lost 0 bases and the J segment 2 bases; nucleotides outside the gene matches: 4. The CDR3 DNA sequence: TGTGCCAGCAGCGTAGGCCAGCGGGGACAAGAGACCCAGTACTTC. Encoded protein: CASSVGQRGQETQYF.

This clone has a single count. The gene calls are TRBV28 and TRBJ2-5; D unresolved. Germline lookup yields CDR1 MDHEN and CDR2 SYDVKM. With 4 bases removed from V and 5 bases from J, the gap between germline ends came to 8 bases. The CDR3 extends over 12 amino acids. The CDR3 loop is CASSSSPETQYF. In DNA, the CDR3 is TGTGCCAGCAGTTCATCCCCCGAGACCCAGTACTTC.

As DNA, the CDR3 is TGTGCCAGCAGCTATACACAGGGCTACGAGCAGTACTTC. The encoded protein is CASSYTQGYEQYF. This rearrangement joins TRBV7-9 to TRBJ2-7; D may be TRBD1 (6 bases). CDR3 length: 13 residues. Germline assignment: CDR1 SEHNR and CDR2 FQNEAQ (reference sequence). V was clipped by 4 bases and J by 3 bases, with 10 bases between them. The full variable domain, completed using reference TRBV7-9 and TRBJ2-7, is DTGVSQNPRHKITKRGQNVTFRCDPISEHNRLYWYRQTLGQGPEFLTYFQNEAQLEKSRLLSDRFSAERPKGSFSTLEIQRTEQGDSAMYLCASSYTQGYEQYFGPGTRLTVT.

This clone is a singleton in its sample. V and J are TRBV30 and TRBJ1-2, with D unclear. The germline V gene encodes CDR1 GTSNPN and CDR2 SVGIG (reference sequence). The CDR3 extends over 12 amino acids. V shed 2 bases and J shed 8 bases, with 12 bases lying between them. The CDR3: CAWSPGGEGYTF. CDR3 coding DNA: TGTGCCTGGAGTCCGGGAGGAGAGGGCTACACCTTC.

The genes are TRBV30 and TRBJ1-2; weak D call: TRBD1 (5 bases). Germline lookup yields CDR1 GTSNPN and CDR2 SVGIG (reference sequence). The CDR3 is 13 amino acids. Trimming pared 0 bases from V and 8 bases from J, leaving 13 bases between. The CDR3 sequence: CAWSVQGEDGYTF. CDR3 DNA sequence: TGTGCCTGGAGTGTACAAGGGGAGGACGGCTACACCTTC.

The CDR3 nucleotides read TGCAGCGCCTCCTTCAAGGTGCCATACGAGCAGTACTTC. Its protein product is CSASFKVPYEQYF. The chain recombines TRBV29-1 with TRBJ2-7; D not certain. The CDR3 has 13 amino acids. V was cut by 7 bases and J by 4 bases, with 17 bases left in between. Germline CDR1 and CDR2: SQVTM and ANQGSEA.

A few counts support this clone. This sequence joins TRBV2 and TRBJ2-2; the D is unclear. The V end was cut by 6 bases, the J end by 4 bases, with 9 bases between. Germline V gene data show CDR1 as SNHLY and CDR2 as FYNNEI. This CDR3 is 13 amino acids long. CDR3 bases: TGTGCCAGCAGCGACATACCCACCGGGGAGCTGTTTTTT. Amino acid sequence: CASSDIPTGELFF. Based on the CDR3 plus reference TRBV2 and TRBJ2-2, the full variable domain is EPEVTQTPSHQVTQMGQEVILRCVPISNHLYFYWYRQILGQKVEFLVSFYNNEISEKSEIFDDQFSVERPDGSNFTLKIRSTKLEDSAMYFCASSDIPTGELFFGEGSRLTVL.

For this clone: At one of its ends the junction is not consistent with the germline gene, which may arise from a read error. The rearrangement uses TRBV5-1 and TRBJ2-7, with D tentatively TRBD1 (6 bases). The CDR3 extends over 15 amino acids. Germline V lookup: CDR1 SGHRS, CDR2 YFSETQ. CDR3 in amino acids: CASTLAPDSSYEQYF. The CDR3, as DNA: TGCGCCAGCACCTTGGCCCCGGACAGCTCCTACGAGCAGTACTTC.

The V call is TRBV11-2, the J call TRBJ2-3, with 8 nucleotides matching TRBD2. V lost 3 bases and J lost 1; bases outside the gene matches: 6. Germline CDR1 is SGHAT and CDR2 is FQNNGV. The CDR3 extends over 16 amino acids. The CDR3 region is CASSFMRGAGTDTQYF. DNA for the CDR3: TGTGCCAGCAGCTTCATGCGGGGGGCTGGCACAGATACGCAGTATTTT.

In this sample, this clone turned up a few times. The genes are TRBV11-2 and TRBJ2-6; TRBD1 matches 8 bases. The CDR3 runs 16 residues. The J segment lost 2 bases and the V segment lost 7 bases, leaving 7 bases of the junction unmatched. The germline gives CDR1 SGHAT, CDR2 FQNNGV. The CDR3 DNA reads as TGTGCCAGCAAGGGGACAGGCCCTGCTGGGGCCAACGTCCTGACTTTC. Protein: CASKGTGPAGANVLTF.

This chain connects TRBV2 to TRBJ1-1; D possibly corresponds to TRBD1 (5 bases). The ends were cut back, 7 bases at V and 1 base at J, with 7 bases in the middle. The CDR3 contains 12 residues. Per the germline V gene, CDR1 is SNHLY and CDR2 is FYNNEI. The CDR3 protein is CASKQGNTEAFF. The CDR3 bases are TGTGCCAGCAAGCAGGGGAACACTGAAGCTTTCTTT.

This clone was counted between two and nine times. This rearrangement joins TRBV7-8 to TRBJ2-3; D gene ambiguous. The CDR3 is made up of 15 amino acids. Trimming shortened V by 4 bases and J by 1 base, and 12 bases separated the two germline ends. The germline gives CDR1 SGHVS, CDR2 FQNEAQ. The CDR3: CASSSRSPGTDTQYF. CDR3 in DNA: TGTGCCAGCAGCTCCCGATCCCCTGGCACAGATACGCAGTATTTT. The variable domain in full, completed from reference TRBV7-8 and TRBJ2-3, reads GAGVSQSPRYKVAKRGQDVALRCDPISGHVSLFWYQQALGQGPEFLTYFQNEAQLDKSGLPSDRFFAERPEGSVSTLKIQRTQQEDSAVYLCASSSRSPGTDTQYFGPGTRLTVL.

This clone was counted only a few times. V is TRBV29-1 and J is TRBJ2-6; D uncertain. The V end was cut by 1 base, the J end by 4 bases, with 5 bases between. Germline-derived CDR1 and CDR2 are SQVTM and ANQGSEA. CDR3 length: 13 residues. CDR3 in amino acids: CSVEARGANVLTF. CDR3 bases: TGCAGCGTTGAAGCCAGAGGGGCCAACGTCCTGACTTTC.

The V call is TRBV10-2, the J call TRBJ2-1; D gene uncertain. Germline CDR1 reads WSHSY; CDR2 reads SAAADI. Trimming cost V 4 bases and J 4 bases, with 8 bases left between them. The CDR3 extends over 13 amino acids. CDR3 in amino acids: CASSAESYNEQFF. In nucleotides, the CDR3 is TGCGCCAGCAGTGCAGAGAGTTACAATGAGCAGTTCTTC.

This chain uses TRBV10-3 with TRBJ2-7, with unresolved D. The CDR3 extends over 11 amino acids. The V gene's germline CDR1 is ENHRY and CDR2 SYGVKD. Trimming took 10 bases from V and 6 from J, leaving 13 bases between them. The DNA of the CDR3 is TGTGCCACCCGGACCTTGGGCGAGCAGTACTTC. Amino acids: CATRTLGEQYF.

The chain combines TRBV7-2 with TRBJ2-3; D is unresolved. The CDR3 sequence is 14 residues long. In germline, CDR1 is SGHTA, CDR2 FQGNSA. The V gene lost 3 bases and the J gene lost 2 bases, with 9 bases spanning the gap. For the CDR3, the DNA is TGTGCCAGCAGCTTGAGACTGCACACAGATACGCAGTATTTT. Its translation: CASSLRLHTDTQYF.

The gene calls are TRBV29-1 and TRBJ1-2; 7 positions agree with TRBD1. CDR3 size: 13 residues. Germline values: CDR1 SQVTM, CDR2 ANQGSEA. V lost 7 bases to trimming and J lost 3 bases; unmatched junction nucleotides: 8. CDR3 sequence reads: CSGVAQGDYGYTF. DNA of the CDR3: TGCAGCGGTGTGGCCCAGGGGGACTATGGCTACACCTTC.

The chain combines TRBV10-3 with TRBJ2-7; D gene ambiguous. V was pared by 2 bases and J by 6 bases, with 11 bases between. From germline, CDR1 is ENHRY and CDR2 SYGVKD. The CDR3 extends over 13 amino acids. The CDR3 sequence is CAISERAAAEQYF. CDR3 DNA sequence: TGTGCCATCAGTGAGAGGGCGGCAGCCGAGCAGTACTTC.

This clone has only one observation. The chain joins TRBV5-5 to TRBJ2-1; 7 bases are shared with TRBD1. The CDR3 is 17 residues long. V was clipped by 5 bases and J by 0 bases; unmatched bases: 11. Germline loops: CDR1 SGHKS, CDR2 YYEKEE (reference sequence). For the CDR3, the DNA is TGTGCCAGCAGAGGGACAGCCTCCGACTTCTCCTACAATGAGCAGTTCTTC. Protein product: CASRGTASDFSYNEQFF.

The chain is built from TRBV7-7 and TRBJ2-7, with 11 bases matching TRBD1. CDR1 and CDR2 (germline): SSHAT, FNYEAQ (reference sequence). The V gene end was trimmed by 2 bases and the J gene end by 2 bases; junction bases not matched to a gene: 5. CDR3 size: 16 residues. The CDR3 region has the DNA TGTGCCAGCAGCTTAAGTGCGGACAGGGGGCCCTACGAGCAGTACTTC. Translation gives CASSLSADRGPYEQYF.

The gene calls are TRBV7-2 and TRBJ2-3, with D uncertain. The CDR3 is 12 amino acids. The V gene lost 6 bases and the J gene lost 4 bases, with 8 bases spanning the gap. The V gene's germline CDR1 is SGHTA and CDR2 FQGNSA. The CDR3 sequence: CASRLLADTQYF. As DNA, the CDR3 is TGTGCCAGCAGGCTTCTGGCAGATACGCAGTATTTT.

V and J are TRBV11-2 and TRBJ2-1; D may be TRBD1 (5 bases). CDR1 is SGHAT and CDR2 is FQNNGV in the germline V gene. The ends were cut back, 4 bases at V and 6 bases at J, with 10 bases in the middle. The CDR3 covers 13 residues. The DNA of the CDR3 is TGTGCCAGCAGCTCGGGTCAGGGCAATGAGCAGTTCTTC. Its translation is CASSSGQGNEQFF.

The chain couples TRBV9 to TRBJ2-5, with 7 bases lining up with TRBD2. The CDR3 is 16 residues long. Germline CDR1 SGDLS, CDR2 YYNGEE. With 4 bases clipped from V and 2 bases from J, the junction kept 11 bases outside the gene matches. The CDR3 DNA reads TGTGCCAGCAGCCCCGGAGGGCTAGCGGAACAAGAGACCCAGTACTTC. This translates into CASSPGGLAEQETQYF.

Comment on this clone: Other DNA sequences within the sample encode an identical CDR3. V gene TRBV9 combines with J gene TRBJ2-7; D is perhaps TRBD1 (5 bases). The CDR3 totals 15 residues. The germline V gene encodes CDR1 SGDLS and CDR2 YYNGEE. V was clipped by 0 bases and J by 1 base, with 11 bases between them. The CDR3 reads CASSVGQGASYEQYF. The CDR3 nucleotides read TGTGCCAGCAGCGTAGGCCAGGGTGCGTCCTACGAGCAGTACTTC.

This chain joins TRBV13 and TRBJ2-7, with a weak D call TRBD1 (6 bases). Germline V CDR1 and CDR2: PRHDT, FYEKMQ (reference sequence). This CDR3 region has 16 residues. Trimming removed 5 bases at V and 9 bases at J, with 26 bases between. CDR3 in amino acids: CASSPQWGPRSVVQYF. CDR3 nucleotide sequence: TGTGCCAGCAGCCCGCAGTGGGGGCCCCGGTCTGTAGTGCAGTACTTC.

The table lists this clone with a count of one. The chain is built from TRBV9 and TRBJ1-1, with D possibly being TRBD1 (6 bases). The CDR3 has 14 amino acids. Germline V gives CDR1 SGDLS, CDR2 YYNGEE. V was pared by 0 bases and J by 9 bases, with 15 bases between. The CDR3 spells CASSVVSTGQQAFF. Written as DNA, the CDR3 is TGTGCCAGCAGCGTAGTTTCTACAGGGCAGCAAGCTTTCTTT. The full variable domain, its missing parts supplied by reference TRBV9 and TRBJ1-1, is DSGVTQTPKHLITATGQRVTLRCSPRSGDLSVYWYQQSLDQGLQFLIQYYNGEERAKGNILERFSAQQFPDLHSELNLSSLELGDSALYFCASSVVSTGQQAFFGQGTRLTVV.

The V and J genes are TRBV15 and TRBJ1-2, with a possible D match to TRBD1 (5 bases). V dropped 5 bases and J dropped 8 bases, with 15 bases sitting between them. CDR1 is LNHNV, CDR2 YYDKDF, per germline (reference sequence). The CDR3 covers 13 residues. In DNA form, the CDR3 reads TGTGCCACCAGCGTGACCCGGGGGAAGGGCTACACCTTC. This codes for CATSVTRGKGYTF. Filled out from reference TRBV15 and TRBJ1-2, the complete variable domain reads DAMVIQNPRYQVTQFGKPVTLSCSQTLNHNVMYWYQQKSSQAPKLLFHYYDKDFNNEADTPDNFQSRRPNTSFCFLDIRSPGLGDTAMYLCATSVTRGKGYTFGSGTRLTVV.

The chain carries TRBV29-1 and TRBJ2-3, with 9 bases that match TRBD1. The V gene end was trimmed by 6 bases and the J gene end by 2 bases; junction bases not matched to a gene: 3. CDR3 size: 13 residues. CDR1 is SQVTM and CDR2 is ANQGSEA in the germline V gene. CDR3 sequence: CSVRDRDTDTQYF. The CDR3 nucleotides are TGCAGCGTCCGGGACAGGGACACAGATACGCAGTATTTT.

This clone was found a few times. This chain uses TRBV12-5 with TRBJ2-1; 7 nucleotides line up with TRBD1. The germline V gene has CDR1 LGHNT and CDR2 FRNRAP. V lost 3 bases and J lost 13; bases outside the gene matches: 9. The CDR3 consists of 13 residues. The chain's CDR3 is CASGFVRGTDQFF. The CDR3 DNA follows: TGTGCTAGTGGTTTCGTAAGAGGGACAGATCAGTTCTTC.